Shown below are 32 T cell receptor beta chains from a single sample sequenced in a study of shared clonotypes between healthy human individuals (dated by TCRdb to between 2020 and 2021). Preparation of the library involved the immunoSEQ multiplex PCR assay. TCRdb took over this immuneACCESS table, retaining in-frame rearrangements with V and J assigned. Such tables are incomplete; in checked studies, under half of the missing clones stem from an unresolved V gene, and the remainder is unexplained. For this sample the table gives around 700,000 clones, of which approximately 79% were detected only once. The biggest ten clones account for about 1.7% of the sample. Material: memory CD4+ T cells sorted from blood. The sample's cell subset or site label, decoded: CD45RA-negative fraction. The receptors shown here come from a woman younger than 45 in good health.

There are a few counts of this clone. At the DNA level, this CDR3 is encoded by other sequences in the same sample as well. The V call is TRBV19, the J call TRBJ1-3; possible D gene TRBD1, 5 bases. CDR1 is LNHDA and CDR2 is SQIVND in the germline V gene (reference sequence). The length of the CDR3 is 14 residues. Trimming took off 7 bases at V and 2 bases at J, with 12 bases between the two ends. Here the CDR3 reads CASTIGTAGNTIYF. As DNA, the CDR3 is TGTGCCAGTACAATCGGGACGGCTGGAAACACCATATATTTT. Combining the CDR3 with reference TRBV19 and TRBJ1-3 gives the whole variable domain DGGITQSPKYLFRKEGQNVTLSCEQNLNHDAMYWYRQDPGQGLRLIYYSQIVNDFQKGDIAEGYSVSREKKESFPLTVTSAQKNPTAFYLCASTIGTAGNTIYFGEGSWLTVV.

The sample holds many counts of this clone. The chain combines TRBV7-8 with TRBJ1-1; the D is unclear. Germline values: CDR1 SGHVS, CDR2 FQNEAQ. The CDR3 consists of 13 residues. Trimming took 5 bases from V and 1 from J, leaving 8 bases between them. Written as DNA, the CDR3 is TGTGCCAGCAGCGTAGTTGGGAACACTGAAGCTTTCTTT. Translating it yields CASSVVGNTEAFF.

The CDR3 DNA follows: TGTGCCAGCAGTTTCGGTCCCGGGGAGCTGTTTTTT. As protein: CASSFGPGELFF. The V gene is TRBV28, the J gene TRBJ2-2; D remains ambiguous. Trimming removed 3 bases from V and 6 bases from J, with 5 bases in between. Germline V gives CDR1 MDHEN, CDR2 SYDVKM. The CDR3 covers 12 residues.

DNA of the CDR3: TGTGCCAGCAGTTTCCCCAACACCGGGGAGCTGTTTTTT. This translates into CASSFPNTGELFF. The rearrangement links TRBV28 to TRBJ2-2; D is unclear. Germline V gene lookup returns CDR1 MDHEN and CDR2 SYDVKM. CDR3 length: 13 amino acids. V lost 3 bases, J lost 2 bases, and 4 bases lay in between.

The rearrangement uses TRBV29-1 and TRBJ2-1, with 9 bases fitting TRBD1. There are 12 residues in the CDR3. The germline V gene has CDR1 SQVTM and CDR2 ANQGSEA. Trimming cost V 8 bases and J 3 bases; bases outside gene matches: 2. The CDR3 protein is CSWGQGYNEQFF. CDR3 sequence (DNA): TGCAGCTGGGGACAGGGCTACAATGAGCAGTTCTTC.

V and J are TRBV6-1 and TRBJ2-3; D gene uncertain. Germline values: CDR1 MNHNS, CDR2 SASEGT. With 6 bases removed from V and 7 bases from J, the gap between germline ends came to 20 bases. The CDR3 covers 15 residues. The CDR3 nucleotides are TGTGCCAGCAGGACGGGCTTCGGTTCAATCTATACGCAGTATTTT. Translating gives CASRTGFGSIYTQYF.

The chain links TRBV6-5 to TRBJ2-1; 9 nucleotides agree with TRBD2. Germline values: CDR1 MNHEY, CDR2 SVGAGI. The CDR3 covers 16 residues. The junction had 11 bases not matched to a gene; V was cut back by 2 bases and J by 9 bases. In DNA form, the CDR3 reads TGTGCCAGCAGTTACGGTAGCGGGAGTGCTGAGCGTGAGCAGTTCTTC. Amino acids: CASSYGSGSAEREQFF.

This clone was observed a handful of times. Other DNA sequences of this sample code for an identical CDR3. J is TRBJ2-1 and V is TRBV5-1; tentatively, D is TRBD1 or TRBD2 (5 bases each). The CDR3 runs to 14 residues. Germline CDR1 is SGHRS and CDR2 is YFSETQ. V was shortened by 5 bases and J by 0 bases, with 9 bases between the two germline ends. CDR3 residues: CASRWGNSYNEQFF. CDR3 bases: TGCGCCAGCAGATGGGGGAACTCCTACAATGAGCAGTTCTTC.

This clone appeared a few times. This chain uses TRBV11-3 with TRBJ2-4, with D possibly matching TRBD1 (5 bases). Per germline, CDR1 SGHNT and CDR2 YENEEA. This CDR3 comprises 12 residues. Trimming took 5 bases from V and 8 from J, leaving 10 bases between them. CDR3 region: CASSPQGDIQYF. The CDR3, as DNA: TGTGCCAGCAGCCCACAAGGGGACATTCAGTACTTC.

The chain recombines TRBV19 with TRBJ2-1; 11 nucleotides agree with TRBD1. The CDR3 has 15 residues. V was clipped by 3 bases and J by 6 bases; unmatched bases: 4. The germline V gene encodes CDR1 LNHDA and CDR2 SQIVND (reference sequence). CDR3 bases: TGTGCCAGTAGTATTTATGGGACAGGGGGCAATGAGCAGTTCTTC. Residues: CASSIYGTGGNEQFF.

This chain connects TRBV7-9 to TRBJ2-5; D call uncertain. CDR1 is SEHNR and CDR2 is FQNEAQ in the germline V gene (reference sequence). The V end was cut by 2 bases, the J end by 4 bases, with 5 bases between. The length of the CDR3 is 12 residues. The CDR3 is CASSLIGETQYF. As DNA, the CDR3 is TGTGCCAGCAGCTTAATTGGAGAGACCCAGTACTTC.

The V gene is TRBV9, the J gene TRBJ2-3; 11 bases agree with TRBD2. Unmatched junction bases numbered 7, after V lost 1 base and J lost 3 bases. The CDR3 covers 17 residues. The germline CDR1 and CDR2 sequences are SGDLS and YYNGEE. The CDR3 loop reads CASSVRLAGGGTDTQYF. The CDR3 DNA is TGTGCCAGCAGCGTACGGCTAGCGGGAGGTGGGACAGATACGCAGTATTTT. The full variable domain, completed using reference TRBV9 and TRBJ2-3, is DSGVTQTPKHLITATGQRVTLRCSPRSGDLSVYWYQQSLDQGLQFLIQYYNGEERAKGNILERFSAQQFPDLHSELNLSSLELGDSALYFCASSVRLAGGGTDTQYFGPGTRLTVL.

The chain carries TRBV20-1 and TRBJ2-3; unclear D gene. Germline assignment: CDR1 DFQATT and CDR2 SNEGSKA (reference sequence). The CDR3 spans 11 residues. The V end was cut by 1 base, the J end by 6 bases, with 5 bases between. The CDR3 loop reads CSARVPDTQYF. The CDR3 DNA sequence: TGCAGTGCTAGAGTGCCGGATACGCAGTATTTT.

Comment on this clone: This specimen includes other DNA sequences encoding the same CDR3. This chain connects TRBV18 to TRBJ2-3, with 12 bases identical to TRBD2. There are 16 residues in the CDR3. V was pared by 0 bases and J by 3 bases, with 1 base of the junction left unmatched. Per germline, CDR1 KGHSH and CDR2 LQKENI. CDR3 nucleotides: TGTGCCAGCTCACCACCGACTAGCGGGAGTACAGATACGCAGTATTTT. It is translated as CASSPPTSGSTDTQYF. Together with reference TRBV18 and TRBJ2-3, the CDR3 gives the full variable domain: NAGVMQNPRHLVRRRGQEARLRCSPMKGHSHVYWYRQLPEEGLKFMVYLQKENIIDESGMPKERFSAEFPKEGPSILRIQQVVRGDSAAYFCASSPPTSGSTDTQYFGPGTRLTVL.

This clone has only one observation. The chain recombines TRBV27 with TRBJ2-2; 7 nucleotides line up with TRBD1. This CDR3 has 15 residues. V was pared by 4 bases and J by 7 bases, with 9 bases of the junction left unmatched. Germline V gives CDR1 MNHEY, CDR2 SMNVEV (reference sequence). In DNA form, the CDR3 reads TGTGCCAGCAGTTCCGAGGGGGCTCTCATCGGGGAGCTGTTTTTT. It codes for CASSSEGALIGELFF.

V usage is TRBV15 and J usage is TRBJ2-5; possible D gene TRBD1, 5 bases. Per germline, CDR1 LNHNV and CDR2 YYDKDF (reference sequence). The CDR3 is 17 amino acids. The germline V and J ends were trimmed by 0 bases and 0 bases, with 14 bases remaining between them. CDR3 bases: TGTGCCACCAGCAGAGATCTAGGGGCCCTTAACCAAGAGACCCAGTACTTC. This sequence encodes CATSRDLGALNQETQYF. The full variable domain, in which reference TRBV15 and TRBJ2-5 provide the parts outside the CDR3, is DAMVIQNPRYQVTQFGKPVTLSCSQTLNHNVMYWYQQKSSQAPKLLFHYYDKDFNNEADTPDNFQSRRPNTSFCFLDIRSPGLGDTAMYLCATSRDLGALNQETQYFGPGTRLLVL.

The gene calls are TRBV7-3 and TRBJ1-2; D is uncertain. V lost 5 bases to trimming and J lost 4 bases, with 14 bases between them. Germline CDR1 SGHTA, CDR2 FQGTGA. This CDR3 region has 14 residues. The CDR3 region is CASSPTKLGYGYTF. In DNA form, the CDR3 reads TGTGCCAGCAGCCCTACTAAATTGGGCTATGGCTACACCTTC.

The chain has TRBV7-8 and TRBJ2-2, with 12 bases fitting TRBD2. The CDR3 is 18 amino acids. Germline V CDR1 and CDR2: SGHVS, FQNEAQ. V lost 3 bases and J lost 2; bases outside the gene matches: 7. In nucleotides, the CDR3 is TGTGCCAGCAGCTTCGGCCGGGGACTAGCGGGTAACACCGGGGAGCTGTTTTTT. As protein: CASSFGRGLAGNTGELFF.

This clone was seen a few times. Other DNA sequences within the sample encode an identical CDR3. The rearrangement uses TRBV11-2 and TRBJ1-5; 8 bases agree with TRBD1. J lost 2 bases, V lost 0 bases, and 0 bases had no gene match. CDR1 SGHAT and CDR2 FQNNGV come from the germline V gene. The CDR3 covers 15 residues. CDR3 in DNA: TGTGCCAGCAGCTTAGACAGGGGGCGCAATCAGCCCCAGCATTTT. It codes for CASSLDRGRNQPQHF. Full variable domain (remainder filled in from reference TRBV11-2 and TRBJ1-5): EAGVAQSPRYKIIEKRQSVAFWCNPISGHATLYWYQQILGQGPKLLIQFQNNGVVDDSQLPKDRFSAERLKGVDSTLKIQPAKLEDSAVYLCASSLDRGRNQPQHFGDGTRLSIL.

This chain joins TRBV4-2 and TRBJ2-1, with D possibly matching TRBD2 (6 bases). V lost 0 bases to trimming and J lost 10 bases, with 16 bases between them. This CDR3 has 15 amino acids. CDR1 and CDR2 (germline): LGHNA, YNFKEQ. CDR3 bases: TGTGCCAGCAGCCAAGATTTCCGGGGAGCGGGCGAGCAGTTCTTC. Translating it yields CASSQDFRGAGEQFF.

The rearrangement joins TRBV29-1 to TRBJ1-5, with a weak D call TRBD1 (5 bases). This CDR3 is built from 16 residues. The V gene lost 8 bases and the J gene lost 0 bases, with 20 bases spanning the gap. Germline-derived CDR1 and CDR2 are SQVTM and ANQGSEA. The CDR3 coding sequence is TGCAGCATACGGACGGGCGGGACGGATAGCAATCAGCCCCAGCATTTT. It is translated as CSIRTGGTDSNQPQHF.

The chain joins TRBV5-1 to TRBJ2-2; D possibly corresponds to TRBD2 (6 bases). Germline CDR1 reads SGHRS; CDR2 reads YFSETQ. V lost 0 bases and J lost 7, with 10 bases in between. The CDR3 covers 14 residues. The CDR3 loop reads CASSLAGDFGELFF. The CDR3 nucleotides read TGCGCCAGCAGCTTGGCGGGAGATTTCGGGGAGCTGTTTTTT.

A remark on this clone: Other nucleotide sequences in the sample specify the same CDR3. V gene TRBV11-1 combines with J gene TRBJ2-7, with D unclear. This CDR3 is built from 13 residues. Germline CDR1 reads SGHAT; CDR2 reads FQDESV (reference sequence). V was cut by 3 bases and J by 0 bases, with 6 bases left in between. The CDR3 region is CASSLRTSYEQYF. CDR3 DNA sequence: TGTGCCAGCAGCTTGAGGACCTCCTACGAGCAGTACTTC.

The chain combines TRBV18 with TRBJ1-5; no firm D call. Germline V lookup: CDR1 KGHSH, CDR2 LQKENI. The V and J ends lost 0 bases and 0 bases respectively, with 6 bases between them. The CDR3 has 15 residues. CDR3 DNA: TGTGCCAGCTCACCACCGTCGGTTAGCAATCAGCCCCAGCATTTT. Protein: CASSPPSVSNQPQHF.

To note about this clone: The sample contains more than one DNA sequence encoding this CDR3. This chain joins TRBV11-2 and TRBJ2-3; D unclear. The CDR3 is 15 amino acids. Trimming left V 2 bases short and J 0 bases short, with 9 bases between. From germline, CDR1 is SGHAT and CDR2 FQNNGV. For the CDR3, the DNA is TGTGCCAGCAGCTTATTGGGAACTAGCACAGATACGCAGTATTTT. This gives the protein CASSLLGTSTDTQYF.

The chain uses TRBV7-8 and TRBJ2-2; 7 bases map to TRBD1. There are 15 residues in the CDR3. Losses at the gene ends were 2 bases for V and 6 bases for J; bases not matched to a gene: 6. CDR1 and CDR2 from the germline V gene are SGHVS and FQNEAQ. The CDR3 DNA is TGTGCCAGCAGCTTAATACAGACAGGGTCCGGGGAGCTGTTTTTT. Its protein product is CASSLIQTGSGELFF.

This chain links TRBV6-5 with TRBJ2-7, with a weak D call TRBD1 (5 bases). Per the germline V gene, CDR1 is MNHEY and CDR2 is SVGAGI. CDR3 length: 14 residues. The V end lost 2 bases, the J end lost 1 base, and 9 bases lay between the germline ends. For the CDR3, the DNA is TGTGCCAGCAGTTACCAGGGCGGTTCCTACGAGCAGTACTTC. This translates into CASSYQGGSYEQYF.

The chain uses TRBV28 and TRBJ2-1; 8 bases match TRBD2. The germline gives CDR1 MDHEN, CDR2 SYDVKM. Trimming removed 5 bases from V and 2 bases from J; junction bases left unmatched: 5. CDR3 length: 15 amino acids. Written as DNA, the CDR3 is TGTGCCAGCAGTCCTGGCGGGAGGACCTACAATGAGCAGTTCTTC. It codes for CASSPGGRTYNEQFF.

The chain couples TRBV11-2 to TRBJ2-5, with a possible D match to TRBD2 (5 bases). The J call may be wrong; the DNA end is better matched by TRBJ2-7. The germline V gene has CDR1 SGHAT and CDR2 FQNNGV. CDR3 length equals 11 residues. In DNA form, the CDR3 reads TGTGCCAGCAGCCAAGGAGGCGAGCAGTACTTC. This codes for CASSQGGEQYF.

This clone was observed a few times. The chain employs TRBV2 and TRBJ2-7; D gene ambiguous. Deletions cut 1 base from V and 3 bases from J, with 13 bases between. The length of the CDR3 is 15 residues. Per germline, CDR1 SNHLY and CDR2 FYNNEI. The CDR3 spells CASSEGRADYYEQYF. DNA of the CDR3: TGTGCCAGCAGTGAAGGACGCGCGGATTACTACGAGCAGTACTTC.

This chain joins TRBV21-1 and TRBJ1-3; the DNA was not used to check the table's D call, TRBD1. TRBV21-1 is a pseudogene. The CDR3 is 16 residues long. The CDR3 here is CASSKEGRASGNTIYF. In DNA, the CDR3 is TGTGCCAGCAGCAAAGAGGGCAGGGCATCGGGAAACACCATATATTTT.

This clone was detected ten times or more. V gene TRBV6-5 combines with J gene TRBJ2-7, with 8 bases matching TRBD2. The V segment lost 6 bases and the J segment 3 bases; nucleotides outside the gene matches: 10. CDR3 size: 15 residues. Germline V gives CDR1 MNHEY, CDR2 SVGAGI. CDR3 DNA sequence: TGTGCCAGCAGCTACCGGACTAGCCCCTACTACGAGCAGTACTTC. It is translated as CASSYRTSPYYEQYF.